This entry concerns a single T cell receptor beta chain. The data derive from a study of blood T cell repertoires in COVID-19. Overall study context: The study drew acute and convalescent COVID-19 samples from the United States, Italy and Spain. PBMCs, B-cell-depleted T cells, or T cells were the source of the cDNA or gDNA that made up the material.

Here immunoSEQ multiplex PCR was the method, and the copy in TCRdb shows in-frame clones only, minus some. The top ten hold under 2% of the sample, which has around 270,000 clones, 86% seen once. The clonotype comes from a young man with active or convalescent COVID-19. Sample: peripheral blood.

CDR3 in DNA: TGTGCCAGCAGTTTATCGTACAGGGGCTTGTATTCACCCCTCCACTTT. Amino acids: CASSLSYRGLYSPLHF. The rearrangement uses TRBV27 and TRBJ1-6, with 7 bases aligning to TRBD1. The CDR3 totals 16 residues. V lost 0 bases, J lost 8 bases, and 7 bases stayed unmatched. Per the germline V gene, CDR1 is MNHEY and CDR2 is SMNVEV (reference sequence).